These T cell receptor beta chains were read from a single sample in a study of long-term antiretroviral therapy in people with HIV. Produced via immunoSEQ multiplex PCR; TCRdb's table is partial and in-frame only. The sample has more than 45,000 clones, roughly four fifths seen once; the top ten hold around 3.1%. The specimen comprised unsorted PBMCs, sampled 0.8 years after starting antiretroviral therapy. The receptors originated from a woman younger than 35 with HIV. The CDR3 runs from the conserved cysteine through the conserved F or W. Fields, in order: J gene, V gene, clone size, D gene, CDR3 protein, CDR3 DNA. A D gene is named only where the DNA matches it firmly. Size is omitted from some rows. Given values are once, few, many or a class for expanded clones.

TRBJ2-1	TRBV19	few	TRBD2	CASNLAGEQFF	TGTGCCAGCAATCTAGCGGGAGAGCAGTTCTTC
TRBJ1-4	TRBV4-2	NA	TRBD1	CASSQEQGRTNEKLFF	TGTGCCAGCAGCCAAGAACAGGGGCGGACTAATGAAAAACTGTTTTTT
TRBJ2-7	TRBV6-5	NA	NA	CASRHGTNYEQYF	TGTGCCAGCAGACACGGGACAAATTACGAGCAGTACTTC
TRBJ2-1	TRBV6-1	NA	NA	CASSATPGPATYEQFF	TGTGCCAGCAGTGCTACACCGGGCCCCGCGACTTATGAGCAGTTCTTC
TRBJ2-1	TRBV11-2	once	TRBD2	CASSGIAGTPQMKQFF	TGTGCCAGCAGCGGGATAGCGGGGACACCCCAAATGAAGCAGTTCTTC
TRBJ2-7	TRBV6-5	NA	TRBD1	CASSPGTGSYEQYF	TGTGCCAGCAGCCCCGGGACAGGTTCATACGAGCAGTACTTC
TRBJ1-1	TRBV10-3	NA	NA	CAITAGNTEAFF	TGTGCCATCACTGCCGGGAACACTGAAGCTTTCTTT
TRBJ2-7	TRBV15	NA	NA	CATSPEGPLDEQYF	TGTGCCACCAGTCCTGAGGGTCCATTGGACGAGCAGTACTTC
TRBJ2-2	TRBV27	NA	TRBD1	CASSPGQAGGELFF	TGTGCCAGCAGTCCGGGACAGGCGGGCGGGGAGCTGTTTTTT
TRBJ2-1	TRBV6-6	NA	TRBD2	CASAAGGINEQFF	TGTGCCAGTGCAGCGGGAGGAATAAATGAGCAGTTCTTC
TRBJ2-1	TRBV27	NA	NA	CASSLAGSSYNEQFF	TGTGCCAGCAGTTTAGCTGGGAGCTCCTACAATGAGCAGTTCTTC
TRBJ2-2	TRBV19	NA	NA	CASTTIGTGELFF	TGTGCCAGTACTACGATTGGCACCGGGGAGCTGTTTTTT
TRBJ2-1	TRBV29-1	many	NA	CSVEQIGLSIYNEQFF	TGCAGCGTTGAACAAATAGGACTCAGTATCTACAATGAGCAGTTCTTC
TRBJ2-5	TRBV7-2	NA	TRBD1	CASSEGDRARETQYF	TGTGCCAGCAGCGAAGGGGACAGGGCGCGAGAGACCCAGTACTTC
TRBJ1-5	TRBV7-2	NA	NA	CASSSLAPQIYSNQPQHF	TGTGCCAGCAGCTCCCTTGCTCCCCAGATCTATAGCAATCAGCCCCAGCATTTT
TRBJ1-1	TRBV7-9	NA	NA	CASSPPPPEAFF	TGTGCCAGCAGCCCGCCCCCCCCTGAAGCTTTCTTT
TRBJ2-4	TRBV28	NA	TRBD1	CASRPTGGTKNIQYF	TGTGCCAGCAGACCTACAGGGGGAACCAAAAACATTCAGTACTTC
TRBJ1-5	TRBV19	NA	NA	CASTSGQLNQPQHF	TGTGCCAGTACTTCTGGACAGCTAAATCAGCCCCAGCATTTT
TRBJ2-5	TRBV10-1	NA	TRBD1	CASSDKGAGETQYF	TGCGCCAGCAGTGATAAGGGGGCCGGGGAGACCCAGTACTTC
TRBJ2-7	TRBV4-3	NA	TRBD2	CASSQESTSGYEQYF	TGCGCCAGCAGCCAGGAATCGACTAGCGGGTACGAGCAGTACTTC
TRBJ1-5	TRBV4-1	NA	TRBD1	CASSPRDSSNQPQHF	TGCGCCAGCAGCCCCAGGGACAGCTCAAATCAGCCCCAGCATTTT
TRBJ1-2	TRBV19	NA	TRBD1	CASSPAGQGSGYTF	TGTGCCAGTAGTCCTGCTGGACAGGGGAGCGGCTACACCTTC
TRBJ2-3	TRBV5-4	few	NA	CASSLFMGDTQYF	TGTGCCAGCAGCTTGTTTATGGGAGATACGCAGTATTTT
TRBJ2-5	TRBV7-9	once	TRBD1	CASSYIGQEETQYF	TGTGCCAGCAGCTACATTGGACAGGAAGAGACCCAGTACTTC
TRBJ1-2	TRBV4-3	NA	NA	CASSQDLTVYGYTF	TGCGCCAGCAGCCAAGATCTTACGGTCTATGGCTACACCTTC
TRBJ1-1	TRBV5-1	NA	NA	CASSPDPQNTEAFF	TGCGCCAGCAGCCCGGACCCTCAGAACACTGAAGCTTTCTTT
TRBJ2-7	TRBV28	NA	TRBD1	CASRHLGGGTGVHEQYF	TGTGCCAGCAGACACCTTGGGGGCGGGACAGGGGTCCACGAGCAGTACTTC
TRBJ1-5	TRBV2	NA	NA	CASRGFVLGNQPQHF	TGTGCCAGCAGGGGATTTGTATTGGGCAATCAGCCCCAGCATTTT
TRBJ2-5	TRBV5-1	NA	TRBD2	CASSFGGRGYTSGRETQYF	TGCGCCAGCAGCTTTGGTGGCAGGGGTTATACTAGCGGTCGGGAGACCCAGTACTTC
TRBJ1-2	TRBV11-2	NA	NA	CASSLVGGRGYGYTF	TGTGCCAGCAGCTTAGTGGGAGGCCGAGGGTATGGCTACACCTTC
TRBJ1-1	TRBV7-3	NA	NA	CASSSLTLRVNTEAFF	TGTGCCAGCAGCTCCTTAACCCTTAGGGTTAACACTGAAGCTTTCTTT
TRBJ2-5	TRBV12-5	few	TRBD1	CASGLAHPGTGGPQETQYF	TGTGCTAGTGGTTTGGCTCACCCCGGGACAGGGGGCCCACAAGAGACCCAGTACTTC
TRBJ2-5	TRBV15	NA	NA	CATSRDQVSGETQYF	TGTGCCACCAGCAGAGATCAAGTAAGCGGAGAGACCCAGTACTTC
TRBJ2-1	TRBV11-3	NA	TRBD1	CASSLVWTGGPNEQFF	TGTGCCAGCAGCTTAGTGTGGACAGGGGGCCCCAATGAGCAGTTCTTC
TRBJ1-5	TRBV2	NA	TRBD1	CASRIGQGGNQPQHF	TGTGCCAGCAGAATCGGACAGGGGGGGAATCAGCCCCAGCATTTT
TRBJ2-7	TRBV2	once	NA	CASSEPKGVREQYF	TGTGCCAGCAGTGAGCCGAAGGGGGTCCGCGAGCAGTACTTC
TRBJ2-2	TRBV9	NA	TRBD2	CASSKTLLAGLNTGELFF	TGTGCCAGCAGCAAAACCCTATTAGCGGGATTAAACACCGGGGAGCTGTTTTTT
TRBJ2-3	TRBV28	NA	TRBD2	CASKGTSGRWTDTQYF	TGTGCCAGCAAAGGGACTAGCGGGAGGTGGACAGATACGCAGTATTTT
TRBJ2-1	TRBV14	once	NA	CASSQAIGLTSYNEQFF	TGTGCCAGCAGCCAAGCCATAGGCCTTACCTCCTACAATGAGCAGTTCTTC
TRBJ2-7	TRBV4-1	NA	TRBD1	CASSQGGQGPYEQYF	TGCGCCAGCAGCCAAGGCGGACAGGGCCCCTACGAGCAGTACTTC
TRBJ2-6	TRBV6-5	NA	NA	CASSYSASGANVLTF	TGTGCCAGCAGTTACTCGGCCTCTGGGGCCAACGTCCTGACTTTC
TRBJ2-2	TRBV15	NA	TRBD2	CATSSVPGLAGAGELFF	TGTGCCACCAGCAGCGTCCCCGGACTAGCGGGAGCAGGGGAGCTGTTTTTT
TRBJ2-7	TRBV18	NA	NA	CASSDGYEQYF	TGTGCCAGCTCAGACGGCTACGAGCAGTACTTC
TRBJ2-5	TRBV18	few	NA	CASSPPIVETQYF	TGTGCCAGCTCACCTCCCATCGTGGAGACCCAGTACTTC
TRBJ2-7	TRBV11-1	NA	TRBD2	CASSPAGGRREQYF	TGTGCCAGCAGCCCAGCGGGAGGGCGTCGCGAGCAGTACTTC
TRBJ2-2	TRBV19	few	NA	CASSMRVNTGELFF	TGTGCCAGTAGTATGAGAGTTAACACCGGGGAGCTGTTTTTT
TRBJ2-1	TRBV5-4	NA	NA	CASSLARERSNEQFF	TGTGCCAGCAGCTTGGCGAGGGAGAGGAGCAATGAGCAGTTCTTC
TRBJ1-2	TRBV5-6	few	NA	CASSLGGGYTF	TGTGCCAGCAGCTTGGGGGGCGGCTACACCTTC
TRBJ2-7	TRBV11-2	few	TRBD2	CASSPIAGGLSYEQYF	TGTGCCAGCAGCCCAATAGCGGGAGGCCTCTCCTACGAGCAGTACTTC
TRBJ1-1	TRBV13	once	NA	CASSFREAFF	TGTGCCAGCAGCTTCAGGGAAGCTTTCTTT
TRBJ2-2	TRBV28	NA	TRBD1	CASTPTGGLNAGELFF	TGTGCCAGCACCCCGACAGGGGGCTTAAACGCCGGGGAGCTGTTTTTT